Below are 17 T cell receptor beta chains sequenced from a single sample in a study of CD8 T cells in ankylosing spondylitis. TCRdb re-derived calls from the 5' RACE reads in MiXCR, one entry per CDR3 protein. The repertoire consists of 200,000 to 300,000 distinct CDR3 sequences, with 32% occurring once and the leading ten covering about 4.2%. The sequenced sample was blood, either unsorted or a sorted T cell fraction (not recorded which). The receptor source for this set is a male donor with ankylosing spondylitis or in good health (not recorded which).

This chain links TRBV29-1 with TRBJ2-3; 8 nucleotides line up with TRBD1. V shed 4 bases and J 0 bases; nucleotides not matched to a gene: 3. Per germline, CDR1 SQVTM and CDR2 ANQGSEA. The length of the CDR3 is 14 residues. CDR3 sequence reads: CSVGTGSSTDTQYF. The CDR3 coding sequence is TGCAGCGTTGGGACAGGGTCTAGCACAGATACGCAGTATTTT.

There are a few counts of this clonotype. The genes are TRBV12-3 or TRBV12-4 and TRBJ2-3; no reliable D call. V shed 3 bases and J shed 2 bases, with 12 bases lying between them. CDR3 length equals 15 residues. The CDR3: CASSFIELATDTQYF. The CDR3 DNA reads as TGTGCCAGCAGTTTCATTGAACTCGCCACAGATACGCAGTATTTT.

To note about this clonotype: One end of the junction does not line up with germline, which may come from a read error. J is TRBJ2-2 and V is TRBV7-7; D is unresolved. Germline CDR1 SSHAT, CDR2 FNYEAQ (reference sequence). This CDR3 comprises 13 residues. The DNA for the CDR3 is TGTGCTAGCAGCCCAACGGCCGGATTAGAGCTGTTTTTT. It translates to CASSPTAGLELFF.

The chain joins TRBV7-2 to TRBJ2-3; D not resolved. V gave up 3 bases and J gave up 1 base, with 17 bases separating them. The germline V gene has CDR1 SGHTA and CDR2 FQGNSA. The CDR3 is 17 residues long. The DNA for the CDR3 is TGTGCCAGCAGCTTGGGGTCAGGCATAACGGGCACAGATACGCAGTATTTT. Translated: CASSLGSGITGTDTQYF.

This clonotype was seen a handful of times. The genes are TRBV20-1 and TRBJ2-3; D perhaps matches TRBD2 (6 bases). The V end was cut by 7 bases, the J end by 11 bases, with 19 bases between. The CDR3 has 12 amino acids. The germline V gene encodes CDR1 DFQATT and CDR2 SNEGSKA (reference sequence). CDR3 amino acids: CSGTTGTYLQYF. The CDR3 coding sequence is TGCAGTGGTACCACCGGGACTTACCTGCAGTATTTT.

The V call is TRBV20-1, the J call TRBJ1-1; D is ambiguous. The CDR3 contains 14 residues. V was pared by 1 base and J by 0 bases, with 9 bases between. Germline V gene sequence: CDR1 DFQATT, CDR2 SNEGSKA (reference sequence). CDR3 DNA sequence: TGCAGTGCTAGAGTAGGACGAATGAACACTGAAGCTTTCTTT. It encodes CSARVGRMNTEAFF.

The chain recombines TRBV7-9 with TRBJ2-6; no reliable D call. V was trimmed by 3 bases and J by 0 bases, leaving 6 bases between them. The V gene's germline CDR1 is SEHNR and CDR2 FQNEAQ (reference sequence). This CDR3 comprises 15 residues. CDR3 loop: CASSFAVSGANVLTF. In DNA, the CDR3 is TGTGCCAGCAGCTTCGCGGTCTCTGGGGCCAACGTCCTGACTTTC.

This sequence joins TRBV20-1 and TRBJ2-2; 8 positions match TRBD1. Trimming cost V 5 bases and J 2 bases; bases outside gene matches: 10. Germline V gene data show CDR1 as DFQATT and CDR2 as SNEGSKA (reference sequence). CDR3 length: 16 residues. CDR3 residues: CSARLTGGSNTGELFF. CDR3 nucleotides: TGCAGTGCTCGTTTAACAGGGGGTTCAAACACCGGGGAGCTGTTTTTT.

This clonotype was seen only a few times. The genes are TRBV4-1 and TRBJ2-7, with no clear D. V was trimmed by 0 bases and J by 6 bases, leaving 9 bases between them. CDR1 is MGHRA and CDR2 is YSYEKL in the germline V gene. The CDR3 is 13 amino acids. CDR3 residues: CASSQDIASEQYF. Here the CDR3 DNA reads TGCGCCAGCAGCCAAGATATAGCTTCCGAGCAGTACTTC.

The count of this clonotype is one. The chain is built from TRBV18 and TRBJ2-5; D call uncertain. Germline loops: CDR1 KGHSH, CDR2 LQKENI. The V and J ends lost 2 bases and 5 bases respectively, with 15 bases between them. The CDR3 totals 15 residues. In DNA form, the CDR3 reads TGTGCCAGCTCACCAGCCCAGAGGCTGGGGGAGACCCAGTACTTC. Translation: CASSPAQRLGETQYF.

This clonotype was seen a handful of times. J is TRBJ2-5 and V is TRBV11-2; no firm D call. Deletions cut 2 bases from V and 3 bases from J, with 7 bases between. The length of the CDR3 is 13 residues. Germline lookup yields CDR1 SGHAT and CDR2 FQNNGV. CDR3 sequence reads: CASSLFDEETQYF. The CDR3 region has the DNA TGTGCCAGCAGCTTATTTGACGAAGAGACCCAGTACTTC. Filled out from reference TRBV11-2 and TRBJ2-5, the complete variable domain reads EAGVAQSPRYKIIEKRQSVAFWCNPISGHATLYWYQQILGQGPKLLIQFQNNGVVDDSQLPKDRFSAERLKGVDSTLKIQPAKLEDSAVYLCASSLFDEETQYFGPGTRLLVL.

This clonotype was observed at least ten times. The V gene is TRBV5-1, the J gene TRBJ1-2, with D perhaps matching TRBD1 (5 bases). Trimming left V 3 bases short and J 13 bases short, with 16 bases between. CDR1 and CDR2 (germline): SGHRS, YFSETQ. This CDR3 is 12 amino acids long. The CDR3 here is CASSSTSDSFTF. In DNA, the CDR3 is TGCGCCAGCAGCTCTACTTCTGACAGTTTCACCTTC.

The chain recombines TRBV5-1 with TRBJ1-1; TRBD1 is a possible D gene (5 bases). Per the germline V gene, CDR1 is SGHRS and CDR2 is YFSETQ. The CDR3 runs 14 residues. The germline V and J ends were trimmed by 4 bases and 1 base, with 11 bases remaining between them. CDR3: CASSLRQRNTEAFF. The CDR3, as DNA: TGCGCCAGCAGCCTCCGACAGAGGAACACTGAAGCTTTCTTT. Variable domain in full (rest from reference TRBV5-1 and TRBJ1-1): KAGVTQTPRYLIKTRGQQVTLSCSPISGHRSVSWYQQTPGQGLQFLFEYFSETQRNKGNFPGRFSGRQFSNSRSEMNVSTLELGDSALYLCASSLRQRNTEAFFGQGTRLTVV.

The rearrangement uses TRBV4-1 and TRBJ1-1; D is uncertain. Germline CDR1 and CDR2: MGHRA and YSYEKL. The CDR3 extends over 16 amino acids. Between the trimmed V and J ends, which lost 2 bases and 1 base, there was a span of 14 bases. The CDR3 nucleotides are TGCGCCAGCAGCCAAAGAGAATCGGCGGCGAACACTGAAGCTTTCTTT. The encoded protein is CASSQRESAANTEAFF.

This clonotype occurred a few times. The chain couples TRBV10-3 to TRBJ1-6, with D perhaps TRBD1 (6 bases). V lost 4 bases, J lost 5 bases, and 9 bases lay in between. The CDR3 has 14 residues. The V gene's germline CDR1 is ENHRY and CDR2 SYGVKD. CDR3 in DNA: TGTGCCATCAGTGTTGGGGGCGATAATTCACCCCTCCACTTT. It yields the protein CAISVGGDNSPLHF.

This chain uses TRBV18 with TRBJ2-7, with D perhaps matching TRBD1 (5 bases). The CDR3 covers 16 residues. V dropped 8 bases and J dropped 2 bases, with 22 bases sitting between them. The V gene's germline CDR1 is KGHSH and CDR2 LQKENI. The CDR3 reads CASQHQDRGNPYEQYF. CDR3 sequence (DNA): TGTGCCAGCCAACATCAGGATAGGGGCAATCCCTACGAGCAGTACTTC.

This clonotype was recorded a few times. The chain joins TRBV12-3 or TRBV12-4 to TRBJ2-3; the D is unclear. The CDR3 has 10 residues. Trimming pared 8 bases from V and 2 bases from J, leaving 2 bases between. The CDR3 DNA reads as TGTGCCAGCCCCACAGATACGCAGTATTTT. Its protein product is CASPTDTQYF.